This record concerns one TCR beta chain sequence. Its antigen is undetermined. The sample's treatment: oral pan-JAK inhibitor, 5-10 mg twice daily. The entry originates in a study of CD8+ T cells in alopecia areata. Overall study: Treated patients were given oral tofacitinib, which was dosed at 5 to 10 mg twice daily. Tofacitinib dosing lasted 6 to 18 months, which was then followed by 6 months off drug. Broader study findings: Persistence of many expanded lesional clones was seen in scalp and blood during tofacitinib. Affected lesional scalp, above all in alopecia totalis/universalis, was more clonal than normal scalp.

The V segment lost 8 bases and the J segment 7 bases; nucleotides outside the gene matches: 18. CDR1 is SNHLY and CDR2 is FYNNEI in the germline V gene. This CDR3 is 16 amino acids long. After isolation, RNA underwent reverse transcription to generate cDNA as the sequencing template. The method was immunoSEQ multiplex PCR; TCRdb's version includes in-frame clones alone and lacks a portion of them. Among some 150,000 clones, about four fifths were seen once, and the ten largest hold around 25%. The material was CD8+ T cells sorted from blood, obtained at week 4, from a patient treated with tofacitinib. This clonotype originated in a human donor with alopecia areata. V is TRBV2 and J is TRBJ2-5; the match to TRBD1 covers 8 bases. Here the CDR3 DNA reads TGTGCCAGCGACGAAAGCGATATCAGGGGGCTGGTGACCCAGTACTTC. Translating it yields CASDESDIRGLVTQYF.